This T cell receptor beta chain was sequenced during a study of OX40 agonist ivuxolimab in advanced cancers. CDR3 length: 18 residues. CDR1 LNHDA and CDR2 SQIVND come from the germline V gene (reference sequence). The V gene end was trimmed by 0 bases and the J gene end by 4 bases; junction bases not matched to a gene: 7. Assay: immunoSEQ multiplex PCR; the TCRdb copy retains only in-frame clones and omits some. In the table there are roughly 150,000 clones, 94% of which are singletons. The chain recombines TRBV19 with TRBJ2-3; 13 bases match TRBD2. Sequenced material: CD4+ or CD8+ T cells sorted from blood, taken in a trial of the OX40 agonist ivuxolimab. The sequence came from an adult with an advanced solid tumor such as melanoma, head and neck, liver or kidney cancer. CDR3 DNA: TGTGCCAGTAGTATAGAGCGATGGACTAGCGGGAGTTCAGATACGCAGTATTTT. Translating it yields CASSIERWTSGSSDTQYF.